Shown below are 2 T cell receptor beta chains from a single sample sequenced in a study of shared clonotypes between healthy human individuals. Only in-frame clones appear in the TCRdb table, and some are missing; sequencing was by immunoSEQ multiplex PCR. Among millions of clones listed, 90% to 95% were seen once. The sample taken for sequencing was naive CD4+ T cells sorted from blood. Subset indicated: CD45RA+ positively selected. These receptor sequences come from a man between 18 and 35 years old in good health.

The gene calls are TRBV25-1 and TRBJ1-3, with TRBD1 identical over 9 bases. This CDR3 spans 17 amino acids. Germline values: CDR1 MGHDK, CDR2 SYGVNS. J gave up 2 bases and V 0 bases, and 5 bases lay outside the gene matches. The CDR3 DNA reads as TGTGCCAGCAGTGAATACTCACAGGGGGCGGCTGGAAACACCATATATTTT. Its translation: CASSEYSQGAAGNTIYF.

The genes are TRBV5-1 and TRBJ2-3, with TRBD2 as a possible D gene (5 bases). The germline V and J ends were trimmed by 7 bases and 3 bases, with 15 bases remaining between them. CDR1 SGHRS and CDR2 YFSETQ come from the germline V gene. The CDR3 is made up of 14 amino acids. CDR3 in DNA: TGCGCCAGCCGTCCATGGGGAGAGACAGATACGCAGTATTTT. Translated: CASRPWGETDTQYF.